This T cell receptor (beta chain) was obtained from a study of blood T cell repertoires in COVID-19. CDR1 is SGDLS, CDR2 YYNGEE, per germline. Between the trimmed V and J ends, which lost 3 bases and 4 bases, there was a span of 16 bases. This CDR3 is 16 amino acids long. Patients at the Seattle site were enrolled during active infection and followed longitudinally. Methods used by the authors: Estimated nucleated cell counts came from reference gene primer amplification. TCRdb keeps only in-frame clones here, not all; method: immunoSEQ multiplex PCR. The D gene and trimming were derived from the DNA, and the V and J assignments and clone size from that table. The table has about 130,000 clones, around nine tenths seen once. This clone was recorded only once.

The chain uses TRBV9 and TRBJ1-4, with a weak D call TRBD1 (5 bases). The TCR comes from a man in his fifties or sixties with COVID-19, enrolled during active disease. Specimen: peripheral blood. The DNA of the CDR3 is TGTGCCAGCAGCGCTCAAGGACTAGGGGTTAATGAAAAACTGTTTTTT. Translating it yields CASSAQGLGVNEKLFF.